Here is one T cell receptor (beta chain) with its context. CDR1 is SEHNR, CDR2 FQNEAQ, per germline (reference sequence). Trimming shortened V by 4 bases and J by 2 bases, and 12 bases separated the two germline ends. CDR3 size: 15 residues. This specimen comes from a study of blood T cells in healthy people across ages. Together with a sample-barcoded 5' primer, a J-beta primer mix was included in a second PCR lasting about 6 to 11 cycles. Each CDR3 protein is one row after TCRdb ran MiXCR on the 5' RACE reads. The sample yields about 600,000 distinct CDR3 sequences, 40% to 50% seen once. The clonotype was recovered from a man older than 75 in good health. Sequencing input: blood. The chain couples TRBV7-9 to TRBJ2-1, with no clear D. The CDR3 nucleotides read TGTGCCAGCAGCTCCAACACCCCTCCCTACAATGAGCAGTTCTTC. Translated, it gives CASSSNTPPYNEQFF.